The 14 T cell receptor beta chains below all came from one sample that was sequenced in a study of blood T cell repertoires in COVID-19. Profiling relied on immunoSEQ multiplex PCR, and the TCRdb table lists in-frame clones only, not all of them. The sample has about 75,000 clones; around 90% are singletons. Sample: peripheral blood. The receptors come from a human donor in a cohort sampled during active COVID-19.

The chain has TRBV9 and TRBJ1-5; D is perhaps TRBD1 (6 bases). The V end was cut by 4 bases, the J end by 5 bases, with 10 bases between. The CDR3 spans 13 residues. Germline V gene lookup returns CDR1 SGDLS and CDR2 YYNGEE. CDR3 sequence: CASSLGGDQPQHF. The CDR3 nucleotides read TGTGCCAGCAGCCTAGGGGGGGATCAGCCCCAGCATTTT.

V is TRBV27 and J is TRBJ2-3; 7 nucleotides align to TRBD2. The germline gives CDR1 MNHEY, CDR2 SMNVEV (reference sequence). The trim removed 0 bases at V and 0 bases at J, leaving 0 bases unmatched. The CDR3 spans 15 residues. CDR3 residues: CASSLSGGSTDTQYF. DNA for the CDR3: TGTGCCAGCAGTTTATCCGGGGGGAGCACAGATACGCAGTATTTT.

The chain employs TRBV7-9 and TRBJ1-1; 9 positions agree with TRBD1. V shed 3 bases and J 3 bases; nucleotides not matched to a gene: 8. Germline values: CDR1 SEHNR, CDR2 FQNEAQ (reference sequence). The CDR3 runs 16 residues. CDR3 sequence reads: CASSFALGQGDTEAFF. As DNA, the CDR3 is TGTGCCAGCAGCTTCGCCCTGGGACAGGGAGACACTGAAGCTTTCTTT.

This sequence joins TRBV28 and TRBJ2-1, with 12 bases lining up with TRBD2. The CDR3 loop spans 15 amino acids. With 5 bases clipped from V and 3 bases from J, the junction kept 2 bases outside the gene matches. CDR1 and CDR2 (germline): MDHEN, SYDVKM. The CDR3 spells CASSQTSGGYNEQFF. Here the CDR3 DNA reads TGTGCCAGCAGTCAGACTAGCGGGGGCTACAATGAGCAGTTCTTC.

This clone has a handful of counts. This chain links TRBV18 with TRBJ2-5; D is uncertain. With 3 bases removed from V and 4 bases from J, the gap between germline ends came to 6 bases. This CDR3 is 12 amino acids long. Germline V gives CDR1 KGHSH, CDR2 LQKENI. CDR3 bases: TGTGCCAGCTCACCGGCATCAGAGACCCAGTACTTC. It codes for CASSPASETQYF.

V usage is TRBV10-3 and J usage is TRBJ1-1; no firm D call. Trimming left V 3 bases short and J 2 bases short, with 13 bases between. In germline, CDR1 is ENHRY, CDR2 SYGVKD. This CDR3 contains 15 residues. In DNA form, the CDR3 reads TGTGCCATCAGTGAAAGAGGGTCGGGAAACACTGAAGCTTTCTTT. Translation: CAISERGSGNTEAFF.

The chain combines TRBV28 with TRBJ2-7; perhaps TRBD1 as D (6 bases). Germline V gene data show CDR1 as MDHEN and CDR2 as SYDVKM. V was clipped by 3 bases and J by 2 bases, with 11 bases between them. The CDR3 is 14 residues long. The CDR3: CASSFRQGTYEQYF. CDR3 sequence (DNA): TGTGCCAGCAGTTTCCGGCAGGGGACCTACGAGCAGTACTTC. The full variable domain, with the rest looked up from reference TRBV28 and TRBJ2-7, is DVKVTQSSRYLVKRTGEKVFLECVQDMDHENMFWYRQDPGLGLRLIYFSYDVKMKEKGDIPEGYSVSREKKERFSLILESASTNQTSMYLCASSFRQGTYEQYFGPGTRLTVT.

The chain couples TRBV30 to TRBJ1-6, with TRBD1 identical over 9 bases. Germline-derived CDR1 and CDR2 are GTSNPN and SVGIG (reference sequence). The CDR3 has 16 residues. The junction had 10 bases not matched to a gene; V was cut back by 0 bases and J by 10 bases. The DNA of the CDR3 is TGTGCCTGGAGTGTACGACAGGGGGACAGTTCCTCACCCCTCCACTTT. Encoded protein: CAWSVRQGDSSSPLHF.

The chain combines TRBV19 with TRBJ1-1; D perhaps matches TRBD1 (5 bases). Looked up from germline, CDR1 is LNHDA and CDR2 is SQIVND (reference sequence). CDR3 length equals 13 residues. Deletions cut 2 bases from V and 4 bases from J, with 8 bases between. CDR3 residues: CASSIKGATEAFF. CDR3 in DNA: TGTGCCAGTAGTATAAAAGGGGCCACTGAAGCTTTCTTT.

This chain links TRBV30 with TRBJ1-2; tentatively, D is TRBD1 (5 bases). The CDR3 runs to 15 residues. The germline V gene encodes CDR1 GTSNPN and CDR2 SVGIG (reference sequence). V was trimmed by 4 bases and J by 2 bases, leaving 17 bases between them. CDR3 nucleotide sequence: TGTGCCTGGATTAATCCAGGGCGGGGGAACTATGGCTACACCTTC. This codes for CAWINPGRGNYGYTF.

V usage is TRBV9 and J usage is TRBJ1-1; D is possibly TRBD1 (6 bases). This CDR3 is built from 14 residues. CDR1 SGDLS and CDR2 YYNGEE come from the germline V gene. V was trimmed by 4 bases and J by 4 bases, leaving 14 bases between them. CDR3 sequence (DNA): TGTGCCAGCAGCCCCAGAGACAGGACCACTGAAGCTTTCTTT. Translating gives CASSPRDRTTEAFF.

The chain couples TRBV19 to TRBJ2-7, with D tentatively TRBD1 (5 bases). V was shortened by 3 bases and J by 2 bases, with 14 bases between the two germline ends. CDR1 and CDR2 from the germline V gene are LNHDA and SQIVND (reference sequence). The CDR3 has 15 amino acids. The CDR3 region is CASSMQTEAPYEQYF. The CDR3 DNA reads TGTGCCAGTAGTATGCAGACAGAAGCCCCCTACGAGCAGTACTTC.

This chain connects TRBV12-5 to TRBJ2-5; TRBD1 matches at 10 bases. Per germline, CDR1 LGHNT and CDR2 FRNRAP. The junction had 11 bases not matched to a gene; V was cut back by 5 bases and J by 5 bases. There are 16 residues in the CDR3. CDR3 coding DNA: TGTGCTAGTGGTGAAATTATCGGGACAGGGGTCGAGACCCAGTACTTC. Protein: CASGEIIGTGVETQYF.

The V gene is TRBV5-1, the J gene TRBJ2-3; TRBD2 agrees at 14 bases. CDR1 and CDR2 (germline): SGHRS, YFSETQ. The junction had 13 bases not matched to a gene; V was cut back by 4 bases and J by 9 bases. The CDR3 extends over 17 amino acids. CDR3 in amino acids: CASSPGLAGGGRETQYF. The DNA of the CDR3 is TGCGCCAGCAGCCCAGGACTAGCGGGGGGCGGACGAGAGACGCAGTATTTT.